This TCR beta chain came from a study of PD-1 blockade in classical Hodgkin lymphoma. The method was immunoSEQ multiplex PCR; TCRdb's version includes in-frame clones alone and lacks a portion of them. This table has about 43,000 clones, over 65% appearing once. Every one of the patients relapsed after autologous stem cell transplantation (brentuximab vedotin exposure was variable). Germline V gives CDR1 LGHNA, CDR2 YNFKEQ. The length of the CDR3 is 14 residues. With 0 bases removed from V and 10 bases from J, the gap between germline ends came to 14 bases. General observations from the study: By C4D1, diversity of CD4+ TCRs had risen significantly, whereas that of CD8+ TCRs had not. There remain no defined causes for the repertoire differences, which possibly reflect disease activity or prior therapy. Newly diagnosed patients reportedly trailed healthy donors in baseline TCR diversity.

On this clone itself: Its antigen is unknown.

The source was peripheral blood mononuclear cells (PBMCs), collected before the second cycle of nivolumab. This clonotype originated in a human donor with classical Hodgkin lymphoma. This chain uses TRBV4-2 with TRBJ2-3; D perhaps matches TRBD2 (6 bases). Here the CDR3 DNA reads TGTGCCAGCAGCCAAGAGGGCGCCGGGGGAGCGCAGTATTTT. This encodes CASSQEGAGGAQYF.